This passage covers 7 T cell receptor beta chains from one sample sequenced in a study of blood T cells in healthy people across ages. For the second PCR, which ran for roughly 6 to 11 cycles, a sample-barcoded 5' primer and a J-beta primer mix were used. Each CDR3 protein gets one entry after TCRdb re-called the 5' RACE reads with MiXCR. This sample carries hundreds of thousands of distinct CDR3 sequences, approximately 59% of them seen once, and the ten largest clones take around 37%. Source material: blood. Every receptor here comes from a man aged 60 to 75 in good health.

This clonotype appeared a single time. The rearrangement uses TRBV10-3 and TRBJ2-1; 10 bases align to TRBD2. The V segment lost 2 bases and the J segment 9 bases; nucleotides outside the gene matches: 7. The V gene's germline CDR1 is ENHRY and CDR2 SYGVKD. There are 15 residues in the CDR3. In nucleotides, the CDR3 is TGTGCCATCAGTGAGCGGCTAGCGGGGGATAGTGAGCAGTTCTTC. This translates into CAISERLAGDSEQFF.

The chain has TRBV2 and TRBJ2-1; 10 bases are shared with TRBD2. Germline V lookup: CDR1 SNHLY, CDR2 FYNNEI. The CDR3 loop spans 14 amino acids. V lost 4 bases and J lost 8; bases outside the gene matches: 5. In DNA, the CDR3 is TGTGCCAGCAGTGCGGAGCGGGGGGGCGATGAGCAGTTCTTC. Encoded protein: CASSAERGGDEQFF.

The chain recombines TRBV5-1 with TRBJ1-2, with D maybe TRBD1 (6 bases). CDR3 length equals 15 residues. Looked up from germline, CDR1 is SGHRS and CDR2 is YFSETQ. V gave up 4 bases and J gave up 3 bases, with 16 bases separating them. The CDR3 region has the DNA TGCGCCAGCAGCCCGGAGGGGGGGGACGACTATGGCTACACCTTC. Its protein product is CASSPEGGDDYGYTF.

DNA of the CDR3: TGTGCCAGCAGTTTATGGGGCCAAGAGACCCAGTTCTTC. Protein sequence: CASSLWGQETQFF. This chain joins TRBV12-3 or TRBV12-4 and TRBJ2-1, with D tentatively TRBD1 (5 bases). Trimming stripped 2 bases from V and 13 bases from J, with 15 bases between. CDR3 length equals 13 residues.

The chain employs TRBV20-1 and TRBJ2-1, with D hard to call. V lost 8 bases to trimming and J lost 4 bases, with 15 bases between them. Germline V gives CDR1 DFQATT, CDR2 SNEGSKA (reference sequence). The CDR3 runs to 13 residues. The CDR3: CSPGTFGYNEQFF. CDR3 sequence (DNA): TGCAGTCCCGGAACGTTCGGGTACAATGAGCAGTTCTTC.

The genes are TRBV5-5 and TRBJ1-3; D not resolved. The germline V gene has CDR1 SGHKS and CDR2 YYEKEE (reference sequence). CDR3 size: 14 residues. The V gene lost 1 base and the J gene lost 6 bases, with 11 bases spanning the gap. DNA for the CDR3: TGTGCCAGCAGCTTGAGACATCTGGAAAACACCATATATTTT. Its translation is CASSLRHLENTIYF.

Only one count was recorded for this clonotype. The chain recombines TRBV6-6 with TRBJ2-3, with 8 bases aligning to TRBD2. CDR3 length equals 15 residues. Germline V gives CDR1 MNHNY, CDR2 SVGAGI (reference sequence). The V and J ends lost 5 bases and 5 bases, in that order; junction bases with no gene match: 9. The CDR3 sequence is CASSPGLAGLDTQYF. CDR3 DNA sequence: TGTGCCAGCAGTCCTGGACTAGCCGGGCTAGATACGCAGTATTTT.